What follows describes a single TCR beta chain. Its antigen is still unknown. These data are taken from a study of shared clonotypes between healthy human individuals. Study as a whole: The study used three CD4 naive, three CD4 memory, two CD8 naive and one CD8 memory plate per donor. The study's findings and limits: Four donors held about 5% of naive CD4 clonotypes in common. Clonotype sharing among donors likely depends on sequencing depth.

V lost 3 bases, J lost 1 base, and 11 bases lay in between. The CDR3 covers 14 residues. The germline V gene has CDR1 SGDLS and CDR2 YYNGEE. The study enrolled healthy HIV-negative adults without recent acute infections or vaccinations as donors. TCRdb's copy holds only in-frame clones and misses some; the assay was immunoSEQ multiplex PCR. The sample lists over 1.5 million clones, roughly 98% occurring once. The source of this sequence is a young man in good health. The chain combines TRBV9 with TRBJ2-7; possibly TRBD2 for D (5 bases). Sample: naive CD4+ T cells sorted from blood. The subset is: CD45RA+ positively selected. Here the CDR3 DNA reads TGTGCCAGCAGCGCCGGGATCGAGTCCTACGAGCAGTACTTC. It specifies CASSAGIESYEQYF.